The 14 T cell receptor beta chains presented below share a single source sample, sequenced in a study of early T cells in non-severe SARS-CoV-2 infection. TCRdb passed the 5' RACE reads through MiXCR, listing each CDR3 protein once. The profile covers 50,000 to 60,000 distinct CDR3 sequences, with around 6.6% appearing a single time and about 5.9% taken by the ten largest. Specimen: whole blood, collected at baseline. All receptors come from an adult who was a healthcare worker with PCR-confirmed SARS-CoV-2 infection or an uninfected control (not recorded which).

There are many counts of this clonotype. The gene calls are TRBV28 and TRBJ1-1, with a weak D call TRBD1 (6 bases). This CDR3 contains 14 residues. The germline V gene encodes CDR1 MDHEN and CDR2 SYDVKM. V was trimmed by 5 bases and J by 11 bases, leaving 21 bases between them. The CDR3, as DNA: TGTGCCAGCAGTGCCCCGACAGGACCCCGTAAGGCTTTCTTT. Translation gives CASSAPTGPRKAFF.

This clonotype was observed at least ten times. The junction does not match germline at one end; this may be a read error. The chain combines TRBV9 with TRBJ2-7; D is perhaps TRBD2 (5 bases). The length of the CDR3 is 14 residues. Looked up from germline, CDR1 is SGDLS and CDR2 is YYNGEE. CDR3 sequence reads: CASSVGGTDYEQYF. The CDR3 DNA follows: TGTGCCAGCAGTGTAGGAGGTACTGACTACGAGCAGTACTTC.

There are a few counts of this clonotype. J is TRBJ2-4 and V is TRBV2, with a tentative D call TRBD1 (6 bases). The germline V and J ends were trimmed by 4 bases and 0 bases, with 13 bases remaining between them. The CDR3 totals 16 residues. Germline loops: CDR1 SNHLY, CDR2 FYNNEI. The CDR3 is CASSVGQQIAKNIQYF. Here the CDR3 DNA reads TGTGCCAGCAGTGTTGGACAGCAGATAGCCAAAAACATTCAGTACTTC.

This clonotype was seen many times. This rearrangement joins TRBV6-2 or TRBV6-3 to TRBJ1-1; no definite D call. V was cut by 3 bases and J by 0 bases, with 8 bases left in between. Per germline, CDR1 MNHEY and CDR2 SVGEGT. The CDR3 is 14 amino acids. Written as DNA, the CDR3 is TGTGCCAGCAGTTATTACAGCTTGAACACTGAAGCTTTCTTT. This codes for CASSYYSLNTEAFF.

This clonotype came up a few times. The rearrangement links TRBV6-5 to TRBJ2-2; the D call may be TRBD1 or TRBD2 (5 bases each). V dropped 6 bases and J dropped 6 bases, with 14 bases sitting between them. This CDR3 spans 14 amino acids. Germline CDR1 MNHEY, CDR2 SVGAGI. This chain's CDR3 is CASRSGPLSGELFF. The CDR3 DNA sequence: TGTGCCAGCAGGTCGGGACCCCTGTCCGGGGAGCTGTTTTTT.

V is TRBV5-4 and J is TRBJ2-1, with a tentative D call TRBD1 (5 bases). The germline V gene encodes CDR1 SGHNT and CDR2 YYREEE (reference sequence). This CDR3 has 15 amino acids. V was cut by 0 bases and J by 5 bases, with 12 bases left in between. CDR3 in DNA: TGTGCCAGCAGCTTGGAAGGTCAGGGCCACAATGAGCAGTTCTTC. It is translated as CASSLEGQGHNEQFF.

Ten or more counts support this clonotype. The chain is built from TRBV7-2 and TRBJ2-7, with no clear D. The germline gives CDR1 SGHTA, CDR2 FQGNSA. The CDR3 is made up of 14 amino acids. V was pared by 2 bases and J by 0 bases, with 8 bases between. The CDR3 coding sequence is TGTGCCAGCAGCTTATTTACGGCCTCCTACGAGCAGTACTTC. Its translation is CASSLFTASYEQYF.

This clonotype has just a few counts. This CDR3 is CASETGGEDNEQFF. DNA for the CDR3: TGTGCCAGCGAGACAGGGGGCGAGGATAATGAGCAGTTCTTC. This sequence joins TRBV6-5 and TRBJ2-1, with 10 positions matching TRBD1. CDR3 length equals 14 residues. In germline, CDR1 is MNHEY, CDR2 SVGAGI. V shed 8 bases and J 7 bases; nucleotides not matched to a gene: 8.

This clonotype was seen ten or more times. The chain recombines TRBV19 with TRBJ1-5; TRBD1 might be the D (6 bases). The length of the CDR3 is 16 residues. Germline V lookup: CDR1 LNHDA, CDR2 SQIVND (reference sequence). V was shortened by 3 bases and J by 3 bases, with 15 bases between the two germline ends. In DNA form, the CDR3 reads TGTGCCAGTAGTATGGCGCAGGGGCGCTTCAATCAGCCCCAGCATTTT. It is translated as CASSMAQGRFNQPQHF.

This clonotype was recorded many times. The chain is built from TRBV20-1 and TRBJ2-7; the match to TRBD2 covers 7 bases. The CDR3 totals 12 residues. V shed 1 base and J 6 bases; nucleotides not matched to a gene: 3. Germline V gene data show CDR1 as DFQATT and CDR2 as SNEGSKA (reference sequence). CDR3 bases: TGCAGTGCTAGAGCTTGGGGGGGCGAGCAGTACTTC. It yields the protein CSARAWGGEQYF.

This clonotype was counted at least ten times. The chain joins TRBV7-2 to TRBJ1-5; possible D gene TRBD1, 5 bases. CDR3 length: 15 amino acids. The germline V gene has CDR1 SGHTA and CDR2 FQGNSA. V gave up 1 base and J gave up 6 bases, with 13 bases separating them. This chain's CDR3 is CASSLGLAGSQPQHF. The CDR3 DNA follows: TGTGCCAGCAGCTTAGGATTGGCAGGGAGTCAGCCCCAGCATTTT.

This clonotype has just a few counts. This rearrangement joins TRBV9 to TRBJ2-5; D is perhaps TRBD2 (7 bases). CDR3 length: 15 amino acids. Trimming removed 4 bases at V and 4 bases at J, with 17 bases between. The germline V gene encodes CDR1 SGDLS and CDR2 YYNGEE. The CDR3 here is CASSPSRGGGETQYF. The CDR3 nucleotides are TGTGCCAGCAGCCCGAGCCGCGGGGGCGGAGAGACCCAGTACTTC.

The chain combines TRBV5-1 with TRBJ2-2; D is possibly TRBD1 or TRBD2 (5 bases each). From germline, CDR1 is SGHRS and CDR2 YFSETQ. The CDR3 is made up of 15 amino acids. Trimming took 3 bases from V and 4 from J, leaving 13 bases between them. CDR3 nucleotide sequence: TGCGCCAGCAGCTCGCCGGGGCAGTTCACCGGGGAGCTGTTTTTT. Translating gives CASSSPGQFTGELFF.

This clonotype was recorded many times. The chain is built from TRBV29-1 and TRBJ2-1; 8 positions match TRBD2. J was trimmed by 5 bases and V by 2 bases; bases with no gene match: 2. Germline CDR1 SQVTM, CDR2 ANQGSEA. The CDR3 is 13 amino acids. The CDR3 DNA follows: TGCAGCGTTGAAAGCGGGGGTCACAATGAGCAGTTCTTC. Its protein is CSVESGGHNEQFF.